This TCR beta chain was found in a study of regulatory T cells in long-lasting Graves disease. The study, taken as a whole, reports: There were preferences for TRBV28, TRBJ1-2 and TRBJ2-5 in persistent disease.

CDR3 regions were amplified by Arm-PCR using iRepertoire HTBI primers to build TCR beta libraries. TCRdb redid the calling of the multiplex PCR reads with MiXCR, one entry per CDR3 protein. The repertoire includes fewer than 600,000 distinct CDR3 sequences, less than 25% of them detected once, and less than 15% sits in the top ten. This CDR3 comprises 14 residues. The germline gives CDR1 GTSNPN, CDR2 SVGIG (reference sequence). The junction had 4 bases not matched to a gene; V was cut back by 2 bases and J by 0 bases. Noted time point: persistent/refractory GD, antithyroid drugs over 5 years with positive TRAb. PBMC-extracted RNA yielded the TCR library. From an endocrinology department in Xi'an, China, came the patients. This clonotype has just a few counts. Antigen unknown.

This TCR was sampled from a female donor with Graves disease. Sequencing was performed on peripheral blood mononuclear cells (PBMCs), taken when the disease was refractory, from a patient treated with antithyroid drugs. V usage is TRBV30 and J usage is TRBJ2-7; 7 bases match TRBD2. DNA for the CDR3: TGTGCCTGGAGTCCATCTAGCGGCTCCTACGAGCAGTACTTC. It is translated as CAWSPSSGSYEQYF.